These T cell receptor beta chains were read from a single sample in a study of PD-1 blockade in classical Hodgkin lymphoma. Some clones are missing from TCRdb's copy, which holds only in-frame ones; the method was immunoSEQ multiplex PCR. The table has roughly 14,000 clones, roughly 66% seen once; the top ten hold around 10%. Sequencing used peripheral blood mononuclear cells (PBMCs), obtained at baseline. Receptors were obtained from a human donor with classical Hodgkin lymphoma. Each CDR3 is given with its conserved first and last residue. A D gene is named only where the DNA matches it firmly. Size is omitted from some rows. Given values are once, few, many or a class for expanded clones.

NA	medium-sized	TRBJ2-1	TRBV29-1	CSVIPFRQSEQFF	TGCAGCGTTATCCCCTTTAGACAGTCTGAGCAGTTCTTC
NA	NA	TRBJ2-7	TRBV11-2	CASSLEGYEQYF	TGTGCCAGCAGCTTAGAGGGTTACGAGCAGTACTTC
TRBD1	NA	TRBJ1-1	TRBV5-1	CASSLDAGGTEAFF	TGCGCCAGCAGCTTGGATGCAGGGGGCACTGAAGCTTTCTTT
NA	NA	TRBJ1-2	TRBV18	CASSPAGNYGYTF	TGTGCCAGCTCACCAGCCGGAAACTATGGCTACACCTTC
TRBD1	NA	TRBJ1-6	TRBV6-1	CASSVQGIGNSPLHF	TGTGCCAGCAGTGTACAGGGGATTGGGAATTCACCCCTCCACTTT
NA	NA	TRBJ2-4	TRBV11-1	CASSPPSLAKNIQYF	TGTGCCAGCAGCCCACCCTCATTAGCCAAAAACATTCAGTACTTC
NA	NA	TRBJ2-5	TRBV30	CAWSTVNLQETQYF	TGTGCCTGGTCGACAGTTAATCTCCAAGAGACCCAGTACTTC
NA	NA	TRBJ1-1	TRBV6-5	CASSYGFDTEAFF	TGTGCCAGCAGTTACGGGTTCGACACTGAAGCTTTCTTT
NA	NA	TRBJ2-1	TRBV28	CASSSTPSSYNEQFF	TGTGCCAGCAGCAGTACTCCCAGCTCCTACAATGAGCAGTTCTTC
NA	NA	TRBJ1-1	TRBV18	CASSPRGLQGAEAFF	TGTGCCAGCTCACCACGCGGTCTCCAAGGGGCTGAAGCTTTCTTT
TRBD1	NA	TRBJ1-1	TRBV6-5	CASRQTGDADTEAFF	TGTGCCAGCAGGCAGACAGGGGATGCGGACACTGAAGCTTTCTTT
TRBD2	once	TRBJ2-5	TRBV5-1	CASSSSGRGQETQYF	TGCGCCAGCAGTAGTAGCGGGAGAGGTCAAGAGACCCAGTACTTC
NA	NA	TRBJ2-7	TRBV10-2	CANSESIVGYEQYF	TGCGCCAACAGTGAGTCGATCGTTGGGTACGAGCAGTACTTC
TRBD2	NA	TRBJ2-7	TRBV5-1	CASSLVGGSVGYEQYF	TGCGCCAGCAGCTTGGTGGGCGGGAGTGTCGGATACGAGCAGTACTTC
NA	once	TRBJ2-7	TRBV11-2	CASTPWSGATYEQYF	TGTGCCAGCACACCATGGTCAGGGGCCACCTACGAGCAGTACTTC
NA	NA	TRBJ1-1	TRBV5-4	CASSPIDGGQNTEAFF	TGTGCCAGCAGCCCAATCGATGGGGGGCAGAACACTGAAGCTTTCTTT
NA	few	TRBJ1-1	TRBV4-2	CASSQGVGVRTEAFF	TGTGCCAGCAGCCAAGGGGTGGGGGTACGTACTGAAGCTTTCTTT
NA	medium-sized	TRBJ2-1	TRBV19	CASTLTGWNEQFF	TGTGCCAGTACCTTGACAGGATGGAATGAGCAGTTCTTC
TRBD1	NA	TRBJ1-2	TRBV5-4	CASSATGTGDGYTF	TGTGCCAGCAGTGCTACCGGGACAGGCGATGGCTACACCTTC
NA	NA	TRBJ2-2	TRBV29-1	CSVDPGTGELFF	TGCAGCGTTGACCCGGGAACCGGGGAGCTGTTTTTT
NA	NA	TRBJ1-2	TRBV6-6	CASSTGDFNYGYTF	TGTGCCAGCAGCACGGGAGATTTTAACTATGGCTACACCTTC
NA	medium-sized	TRBJ1-5	TRBV27	CASGRTGMNNQPQHF	TGTGCCAGCGGCCGAACAGGGATGAACAATCAGCCCCAGCATTTT
NA	once	TRBJ2-3	TRBV18	CASSPAASLGKTDTQYF	TGTGCCAGCTCACCCGCAGCGAGTCTTGGAAAAACAGATACGCAGTATTTT
NA	NA	TRBJ2-6	TRBV30	CAWSSALGANVLTF	TGTGCCTGGAGTTCCGCCCTGGGGGCCAACGTCCTGACTTTC
NA	NA	TRBJ2-3	TRBV7-9	CASSRNRVPDTQYF	TGTGCCAGCAGTCGGAACAGGGTTCCAGATACGCAGTATTTT
NA	once	TRBJ2-5	TRBV28	CASSFQGRETQYF	TGTGCCAGCAGTTTTCAGGGTCGGGAGACCCAGTACTTC
NA	once	TRBJ2-1	TRBV19	CASNVRRATGNEQFF	TGTGCCAGTAATGTGAGGAGGGCGACAGGCAATGAGCAGTTCTTC
TRBD2	large	TRBJ2-1	TRBV5-6	CASSLWTSNEQFF	TGTGCCAGCAGCTTATGGACTAGCAATGAGCAGTTCTTC